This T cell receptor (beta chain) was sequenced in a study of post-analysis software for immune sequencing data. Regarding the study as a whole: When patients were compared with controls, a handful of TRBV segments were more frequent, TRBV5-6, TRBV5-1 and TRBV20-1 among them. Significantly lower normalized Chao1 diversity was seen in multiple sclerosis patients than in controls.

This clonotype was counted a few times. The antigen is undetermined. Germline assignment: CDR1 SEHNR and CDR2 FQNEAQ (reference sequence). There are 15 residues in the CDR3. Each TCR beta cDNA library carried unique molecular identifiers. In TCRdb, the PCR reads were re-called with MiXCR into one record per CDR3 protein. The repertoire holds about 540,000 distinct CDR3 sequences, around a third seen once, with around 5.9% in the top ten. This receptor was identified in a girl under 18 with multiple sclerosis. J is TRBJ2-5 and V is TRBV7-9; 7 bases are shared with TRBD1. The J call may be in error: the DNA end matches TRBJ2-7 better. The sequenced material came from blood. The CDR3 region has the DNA TGTGCCAGCAGCTCACCCAGACAGGGAACGGACGAGCAGTACTTC. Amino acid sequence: CASSSPRQGTDEQYF.